This T cell receptor (beta chain) was retrieved from a study of T cells in Graves' hyperthyroidism and ophthalmopathy (dated by TCRdb to between 2018 and 2021). In the study overall: Peripheral blood samples were taken at initial diagnosis, before any treatment was given. TCR V-J signatures able to tell the groups apart were searched for in a discovery cohort of approximately 95 patients, of whom approximately 40 had Graves' ophthalmopathy and 55 to 60 had stable Graves' hyperthyroidism. The 100 or so discovery patients were divided at random into training and test sets in a 7:3 ratio. The paper reports TCR Vbeta CDR3 sequencing of roughly 140 peripheral blood samples: some 44 ophthalmopathy, fewer than 80 hyperthyroidism and approximately 17 progressor patients. Prospective prediction of ophthalmopathy was tested in an independent validation cohort consisting of roughly 20 hyperthyroidism patients and over 15 patients who later progressed to ophthalmopathy. Once sampling was done, hyperthyroidism patients were given methimazole at a starting dose of 30 mg daily, whereas ophthalmopathy patients were given high-dose intravenous methylprednisolone. In addition, the study compared T-cell repertoires in thyroid tissue and in blood from 6 or 7 Graves' hyperthyroidism patients. Study-wide conclusions, independent of this receptor: In cross-validation, a model built on a 13 V-J signature told ophthalmopathy apart from stable hyperthyroidism with over 85% sensitivity and 81% to 82% specificity, and in testing the same model reached 80%/75%. No statistical method was used to fix the sample size in advance, and group allocation was not hidden from the investigators. Most expanded thyroid clonotypes (frequency above 0.001) were also detected in blood, a finding suggesting that blood repertoires may reflect thyroid immune responses. In validation, progression to ophthalmopathy was predicted by the model with 70.59% sensitivity and 72% to 85% specificity, a median of roughly 6.4 months before onset.

The CDR3 runs 16 residues from the cysteine to the phenylalanine. Here the CDR3 DNA is all that survives: 48 bases in frame from base 1. Between the V and J ends, shortened by 4 bases and 4 bases respectively, the junction contains 19 bases. CDR1 is given as SGHTA and CDR2 as FQGTGA, both from the germline V gene. Hyperthyroidism patients were newly diagnosed, with disease duration under 2 months, and aged 18 to 65 years. Any patient with an uncontrolled infection, another autoimmune disease, pregnancy or lactation was excluded. Diagnoses relied on clinical symptoms, serum thyroxine and TRAb, thyroid ultrasound and orbital computed tomography. Blood from progressor patients was drawn when they were first diagnosed with hyperthyroidism, before any ophthalmopathy symptoms appeared. Ficoll-Paque density gradient centrifugation was used to isolate PBMCs from about 10 ml of fresh peripheral blood. Progressor patients were defined as those initially diagnosed with Graves' hyperthyroidism in whom ophthalmopathy developed during follow-up. Total RNA was extracted with Trizol reagent, and quality was checked on an Agilent 2100 Bioanalyzer.

This clonotype was recorded many times. This clone's antigen is unknown. Base qualities are missing; no much larger clone stands one base away. The TCR beta CDR3 regions were amplified from the RNA transcripts. The first round of RT-PCR for the TCR CDR3 was performed with the HTBI primer set and the Qiagen OneStep RT-PCR kit. Libraries were constructed in a second round of multiplex PCR, after which size selection and purification were performed. The libraries were sequenced on an Illumina HiSeq2000 using paired-end 100 bp reads. The original methods were these. SOAPnuke was used to process the raw data, throwing out any read that contained adapters or uncalled bases, had a mean Phred below 15, or lacked an exact constant-primer or identifier match. High-quality paired reads were merged with COPE v1.2.5, and unique nucleotide sequences were defined as clonotypes. MiTCR v1.1 was used to align clonotypes to the IMGT TRBV, TRBD and TRBJ reference segments. Analysis was restricted to V-J combinations with a frequency above 0.0001, which covered 98% to 99.2% of repertoires. A TCS score was defined as the ratio of F50 (clonal expansion) to E x V (chaos), with BLOSUM62-based TCRdist applied between CDR3 peptides within each V-J. Welch's t-statistics and random forest reduced around 550 V-J features to 10 to 15, which were used in a naive Bayes classifier (R e1071). The raw public data were reprocessed by TCRdb itself: fastp quality trimming at Q25, MiXCR clonotype calling, in-frame beta chains only. Each entry merges the rows of one CDR3 protein and shows their most common DNA and genes. What appears here as the V and J calls and clone size reflects TCRdb's work, not the paper's. For this sample the table gives some 600,000 distinct CDR3 sequences, of which approximately 15% were detected only once. 5.8% of the sample lies in the top ten.

The chain couples TRBV7-3 to TRBJ2-5, and perhaps TRBD1 as D gene, on 8 matching bases. Input material: blood. This clonotype was sampled from a young woman with Graves' hyperthyroidism that later progressed to Graves' ophthalmopathy. The CDR3 reads as follows: CASSSPSGQGLETQYF. The DNA is as follows: TGTGCCAGCAGCTCCCCTAGCGGACAGGGTTTAGAGACCCAGTACTTC.